The next 9 T cell receptor beta chains were all read from a single sample in a study of molecular identifiers for immune sequencing clone quantification listed by TCRdb under 2018. Receptor libraries were prepared by PCR. The sequencer listed for this sample is Illumina HiSeq 4000. TCRdb cleaned the public reads at Q25 with fastp, built clones with MiXCR and kept in-frame beta chains. A single entry per CDR3 protein holds the most common genes and DNA from its merged rows. In this sample the table shows tens of thousands of distinct CDR3 sequences, roughly 18% of which occur a single time. Clones ranked in the top ten supply 0.99% of the sample. The specimen sequenced was naive CD8+ T cells from blood, with Jurkat cell RNA spiked in. This specimen's cell subset or site label, per the study, means: FACS-sorted CD8+CD4-CCR7+CD45RA+ naive T cells. These receptors all stem from a human donor in good health. Some libraries in this study had Jurkat cell RNA spiked in.

This clonotype was detected a few times. V and J are TRBV4-1 and TRBJ2-7, with TRBD1 as a possible D gene (6 bases). Germline V CDR1 and CDR2: MGHRA, YSYEKL. The CDR3 loop spans 12 amino acids. Trimming took off 0 bases at V and 7 bases at J, with 7 bases between the two ends. The CDR3 bases are TGCGCCAGCAGCCAAGAAGGGGGAGAGCAGTACTTC. Protein product: CASSQEGGEQYF.

In its sample, this clonotype ranks as medium-sized. This chain connects TRBV12-3 or TRBV12-4 to TRBJ2-3, with TRBD1 identical over 9 bases. This CDR3 is 18 amino acids long. The junction had 12 bases not matched to a gene; V was cut back by 5 bases and J by 0 bases. CDR3 region: CASSPGQGIAPSTDTQYF. The CDR3 DNA sequence: TGTGCCAGCAGTCCTGGACAGGGGATTGCTCCTAGCACAGATACGCAGTATTTT.

Relative to its sample, this clonotype is medium-sized (0.01 to 0.1%). The CDR3 reads CASSSRTRVATDTQYF. Written as DNA, the CDR3 is TGTGCCAGCAGCTCCCGTACTAGGGTCGCCACAGATACGCAGTATTTT. The J gene is TRBJ2-3, the V gene TRBV5-6; possible D gene TRBD2, 5 bases. Germline-derived CDR1 and CDR2 are SGHDT and YYEEEE. Between the trimmed V and J ends, which lost 3 bases and 2 bases, there was a span of 16 bases. The CDR3 spans 16 residues.

This clonotype came up many times. This chain joins TRBV6-5 and TRBJ2-7, with 7 bases that match TRBD1. The V and J ends lost 6 bases and 7 bases, in that order; junction bases with no gene match: 9. CDR1 and CDR2 (germline): MNHEY, SVGAGI. The length of the CDR3 is 13 residues. CDR3 nucleotides: TGTGCCAGCAGCACCGGGACAGTTAATGAGCAGTACTTC. This translates into CASSTGTVNEQYF.

The V and J genes are TRBV28 and TRBJ1-5; TRBD1 matches 8 bases. The CDR3 spans 17 residues. Germline V gene sequence: CDR1 MDHEN, CDR2 SYDVKM. The J segment lost 2 bases and the V segment lost 6 bases, leaving 12 bases of the junction unmatched. CDR3 sequence: CASSTGSGGGRNQPQHF. CDR3 sequence (DNA): TGTGCCAGCAGCACCGGATCAGGGGGCGGGCGCAATCAGCCCCAGCATTTT.

This clonotype has ten or more counts. The chain joins TRBV7-9 to TRBJ2-6; D unresolved. The CDR3 runs to 17 residues. The germline CDR1 and CDR2 sequences are SEHNR and FQNEAQ (reference sequence). V lost 7 bases and J lost 0, with 16 bases in between. CDR3 coding DNA: TGTGCCAGCACCCCGTCGAGTCCCGACTCTGGGGCCAACGTCCTGACTTTC. It codes for CASTPSSPDSGANVLTF.

This clonotype was observed at least ten times. The J gene is TRBJ2-7, the V gene TRBV28, with D maybe TRBD1 (5 bases). Germline CDR1 reads MDHEN; CDR2 reads SYDVKM. V was clipped by 5 bases and J by 4 bases, with 9 bases between them. CDR3 length: 12 amino acids. The chain's CDR3 is CASSKQEYEQYF. CDR3 DNA: TGTGCCAGCAGTAAACAGGAGTACGAGCAGTACTTC.

Note on this clonotype: A much larger clone lies one base from this, so it may be a read error. This rearrangement joins TRBV12-5 to TRBJ1-2; 7 bases fit TRBD1. Germline V gene sequence: CDR1 LGHNT, CDR2 FRNRAP. There are 14 residues in the CDR3. For the CDR3, the DNA is TGTGCTAGTGGTTCCCCGGACAGGTTCTATGGCCACACCTTC. Translating it yields CASGSPDRFYGHTF.

Many counts were recorded for this clonotype. The rearrangement links TRBV15 to TRBJ2-5; 7 bases fit TRBD1. The CDR3 has 15 residues. Germline V gene lookup returns CDR1 LNHNV and CDR2 YYDKDF (reference sequence). Trimming removed 0 bases from V and 1 base from J; junction bases left unmatched: 2. DNA of the CDR3: TGTGCCACCAGCAGAGAACGGACAGGCCAAGAGACCCAGTACTTC. This codes for CATSRERTGQETQYF. Full variable domain (remainder filled in from reference TRBV15 and TRBJ2-5): DAMVIQNPRYQVTQFGKPVTLSCSQTLNHNVMYWYQQKSSQAPKLLFHYYDKDFNNEADTPDNFQSRRPNTSFCFLDIRSPGLGDTAMYLCATSRERTGQETQYFGPGTRLLVL.